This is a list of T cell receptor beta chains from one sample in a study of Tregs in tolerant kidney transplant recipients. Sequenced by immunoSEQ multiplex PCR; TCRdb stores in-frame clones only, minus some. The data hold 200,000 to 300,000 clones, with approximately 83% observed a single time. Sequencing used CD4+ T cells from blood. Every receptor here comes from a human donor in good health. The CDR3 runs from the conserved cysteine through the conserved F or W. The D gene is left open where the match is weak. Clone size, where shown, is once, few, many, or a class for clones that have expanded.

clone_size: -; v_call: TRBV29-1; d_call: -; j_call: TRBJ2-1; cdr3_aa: CSVEPTVAGIKFF; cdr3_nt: TGCAGCGTTGAGCCGACTGTCGCGGGAATAAAGTTCTTC
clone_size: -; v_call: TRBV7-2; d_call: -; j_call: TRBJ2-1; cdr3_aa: CASSLGPGVYNEQFF; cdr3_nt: TGTGCCAGCAGCTTAGGTCCCGGGGTCTACAATGAGCAGTTCTTC
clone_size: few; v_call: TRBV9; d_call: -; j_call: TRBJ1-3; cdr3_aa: CASSLEQGANTIYF; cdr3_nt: TGTGCCAGCAGCCTAGAGCAGGGCGCAAACACCATATATTTT
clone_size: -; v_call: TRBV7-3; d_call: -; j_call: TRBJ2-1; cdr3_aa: CASSPQGSYYNEQFF; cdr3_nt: TGTGCCAGCAGCCCCCAGGGCAGCTACTACAATGAGCAGTTCTTC
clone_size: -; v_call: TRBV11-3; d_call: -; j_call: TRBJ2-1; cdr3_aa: CASSLGGSYNEQFF; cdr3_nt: TGTGCCAGCAGCTTAGGCGGGTCCTACAATGAGCAGTTCTTC
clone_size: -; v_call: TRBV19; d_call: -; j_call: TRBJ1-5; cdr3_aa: CASSIDRTSNQPQHF; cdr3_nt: TGTGCCAGTAGTATCGACAGGACTAGCAATCAGCCCCAGCATTTT
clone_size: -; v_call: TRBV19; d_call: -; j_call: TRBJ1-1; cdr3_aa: CASSILPAMNTEAFF; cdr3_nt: TGTGCCAGTAGTATTTTGCCAGCCATGAACACTGAAGCTTTCTTT
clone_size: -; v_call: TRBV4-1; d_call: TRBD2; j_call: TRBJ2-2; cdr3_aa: CASSQRSSGGPTGELFF; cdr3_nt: TGCGCCAGCAGCCAACGCTCTAGCGGGGGTCCTACCGGGGAGCTGTTTTTT
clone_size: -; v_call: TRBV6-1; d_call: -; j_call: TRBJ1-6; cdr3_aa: CASSEERDSPLHF; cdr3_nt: TGTGCCAGCAGTGAAGAGAGGGATTCACCCCTCCACTTT
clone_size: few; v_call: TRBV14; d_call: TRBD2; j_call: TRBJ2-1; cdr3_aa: CASSQDFGRGGSYNEQFF; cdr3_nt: TGTGCCAGCAGCCAAGATTTCGGGCGGGGAGGGTCCTACAATGAGCAGTTCTTC